The 26 T cell receptor delta chains presented below share a single source sample, sequenced in a study of gamma-delta chains in newborns, infants, children. TCRdb reran clone calling via CATT on the reads. This sample has 1,500 to 2,000 delta-chain clones, with 41% found just once. The specimen was blood. Every receptor here comes from a child who had a fever.

Notes on this clone: A much larger clone lies a single base off, so this may be a read error. J is TRDJ1 and V is TRDV2; D perhaps matches TRDD3 (5 bases). The length of the CDR3 is 17 residues. Trimming left V 0 bases short and J 0 bases short, with 16 bases between. Germline V gene sequence: CDR1 GEAIGNYY, CDR2 EKD. The CDR3 nucleotides read TGTGCCTGTGACACCGTGGATAGGGGTAGATACACCGATAAACTCATCTTT. Amino acid sequence: CACDTVDRGRYTDKLIF.

Concerning this clone itself: The junction shows a germline mismatch at one end, possibly a read error. The same CDR3 also results from other DNA sequences found in this sample. The V gene is TRDV2, the J gene TRDJ1; 10 positions agree with TRDD3. The CDR3 contains 20 residues. Germline CDR1 reads GEAIGNYY; CDR2 reads EKD. The CDR3 DNA is TGTGCCTGTGACACCGTCGGTGGGGGATACCGCCGGAGGTTCACCGACAAACTCATCTTT. Translated: CACDTVGGGYRRRFTDKLIF.

In its sample, this clone ranks as large (0.1 to 1%). At the DNA level, this CDR3 is encoded by other sequences in the same sample as well. This rearrangement joins TRDV2 to TRDJ1, with 9 bases fitting TRDD3. Trimming cost V 3 bases and J 10 bases; bases outside gene matches: 8. Germline values: CDR1 GEAIGNYY, CDR2 EKD. The CDR3 covers 13 residues. The CDR3 region is CACDGLGETVLIF. The CDR3 DNA is TGTGCCTGTGACGGACTGGGGGAGACAGTACTCATCTTT.

This clone is judged large. Different DNA sequences within this sample yield the same CDR3. This chain joins TRDV2 and TRDJ1, with 12 nucleotides matching TRDD3. CDR1 is GEAIGNYY, CDR2 EKD, per germline. V was pared by 3 bases and J by 0 bases, with 13 bases of the junction left unmatched. The CDR3 has 19 amino acids. In DNA, the CDR3 is TGTGCCTGTGACCCCGTTCTGGGGGATACGCCACTCTACACCGATAAACTCATCTTT. Amino acids: CACDPVLGDTPLYTDKLIF.

To note about this clone: The same CDR3 is also encoded by other DNA sequences in this sample. This rearrangement joins TRDV2 to TRDJ1; 13 bases match TRDD3. J was trimmed by 4 bases and V by 4 bases; bases with no gene match: 11. The CDR3 covers 17 residues. Germline loops: CDR1 GEAIGNYY, CDR2 EKD. For the CDR3, the DNA is TGTGCCTGTGATTCTCTACTGGGGGATACGCGGGTCGATAAACTCATCTTT. It translates to CACDSLLGDTRVDKLIF.

This clone was counted a few times. This chain links TRDV2 with TRDJ1; 10 nucleotides align to TRDD3. The length of the CDR3 is 22 residues. V lost 3 bases, J lost 7 bases, and 31 bases stayed unmatched. Looked up from germline, CDR1 is GEAIGNYY and CDR2 is EKD. CDR3 nucleotide sequence: TGTGCCTGTGACCCCCTCCTCGACCCTACTGGGGGATGCGCGAGGCAGTCTGGTAAACTCATCTTT. Translating it yields CACDPLLDPTGGCARQSGKLIF.

As to this clone: The junction does not match germline at one end; this may be a read error. The identical CDR3 is also encoded by other nucleotide sequences in the sample. This sequence joins TRDV2 and TRDJ2; 10 nucleotides align to TRDD3. The CDR3 sequence is 15 residues long. CDR1 and CDR2 from the germline V gene are GEAIGNYY and EKD. CDR3 residues: CACRGIRIMTAQLFF. CDR3 nucleotide sequence: TGTGCCTGCAGGGGGATACGGATTATGACAGCACAACTTTTCTTT.

This clone appeared once. The chain joins TRDV2 to TRDJ1; 10 bases match TRDD3. From germline, CDR1 is GEAIGNYY and CDR2 EKD. Losses at the gene ends were 5 bases for V and 3 bases for J; bases not matched to a gene: 20. The CDR3 has 19 residues. Written as DNA, the CDR3 is TGTGCCTGTGCCCGACCGGGCGTAATTTGGGGGGGATACGCCGATAAACTCATCTTT. This encodes CACARPGVIWGGYADKLIF.

As to this clone: At residue 4, TCRdb's protein disagrees with the DNA translation; the protein shown here derives from the DNA. The chain links TRDV2 to TRDJ2; TRDD3 matches at 9 bases. CDR1 GEAIGNYY and CDR2 EKD come from the germline V gene. This CDR3 spans 14 amino acids. CDR3 in amino acids: CACGTWGITAQLFF. As DNA, the CDR3 is TGTGCCTGTGGCACCTGGGGGATCACGGCACAACTCTTCTTT.

The table lists this clone with a few counts. The chain recombines TRDV2 with TRDJ1; TRDD3 aligns across 13 bases. Germline CDR1 and CDR2: GEAIGNYY and EKD. V was clipped by 3 bases and J by 0 bases; unmatched bases: 3. The CDR3 runs 16 residues. This chain's CDR3 is CACDQLGDTHTDKLIF. CDR3 DNA sequence: TGTGCCTGTGACCAACTGGGGGATACGCACACCGATAAACTCATCTTT.

V usage is TRDV2 and J usage is TRDJ3; TRDD3 might be the D (6 bases). The ends were cut back, 0 bases at V and 3 bases at J, with 11 bases in the middle. The length of the CDR3 is 17 residues. The germline gives CDR1 GEAIGNYY, CDR2 EKD. CDR3 sequence: CACDTAGGNWDTRQMFF. For the CDR3, the DNA is TGTGCCTGTGACACCGCGGGGGGGAACTGGGACACCCGACAGATGTTTTTC.

The sample holds a few counts of this clone. The V gene is TRDV2, the J gene TRDJ1; TRDD3 matches 11 bases. Germline V lookup: CDR1 GEAIGNYY, CDR2 EKD. The CDR3 loop spans 20 amino acids. Trimming cost V 0 bases and J 3 bases; bases outside gene matches: 17. The CDR3 sequence: CACDTVGSSLGDTWSDKLIF. CDR3 nucleotide sequence: TGTGCCTGTGACACCGTAGGGTCCTCCTTGGGGGATACGTGGTCCGATAAACTCATCTTT.

A word on this clone: At the DNA level, this CDR3 is encoded by other sequences in the same sample as well. This chain joins TRDV2 and TRDJ1, with 8 bases lining up with TRDD3. This CDR3 contains 17 residues. CDR1 GEAIGNYY and CDR2 EKD come from the germline V gene. Trimming took 3 bases from V and 3 from J; bases not matched to a gene: 14. The CDR3: CACDGLGGQVSSDKLIF. The CDR3 DNA reads as TGTGCCTGTGACGGACTGGGGGGCCAAGTCTCGTCCGATAAACTCATCTTT.

For this clone: An end of the junction does not agree with germline; a read error may underlie this. Additional DNA sequences in this sample encode the identical CDR3. V usage is TRDV2 and J usage is TRDJ1; 11 bases match TRDD3. From germline, CDR1 is GEAIGNYY and CDR2 EKD. There are 15 residues in the CDR3. The CDR3 DNA sequence: TGTGCCTGCGAATTACTGGGGGATAACACCGATAAGCTCATCTTT. Its translation is CACELLGDNTDKLIF.

Concerning this clone: Being one base from a much bigger clone, this may be a read error. The chain carries TRDV2 and TRDJ1, with TRDD3 identical over 9 bases. Per the germline V gene, CDR1 is GEAIGNYY and CDR2 is EKD. The CDR3 is 23 amino acids. This CDR3 reads CAYDTVRGGDTPTKQSDTDKLIF. CDR3 nucleotide sequence: TGTGCCTATGACACCGTACGGGGGGGGGATACCCCAACGAAACAATCCGACACCGATAAACTCATCTTT.

J is TRDJ1 and V is TRDV2; 12 nucleotides agree with TRDD3. J lost 0 bases, V lost 0 bases, and 7 bases had no gene match. This CDR3 spans 18 amino acids. The germline V gene encodes CDR1 GEAIGNYY and CDR2 EKD. CDR3 in DNA: TGTGCCTGTGACACCTTGGGGTACTGGGGGATACACACCGATAAACTCATCTTT. Its protein is CACDTLGYWGIHTDKLIF.

This clone occurred a few times. The genes are TRDV2 and TRDJ3; a possible D gene is TRDD3 (6 bases). The V end lost 1 base, the J end lost 0 bases, and 12 bases lay between the germline ends. Germline-derived CDR1 and CDR2 are GEAIGNYY and EKD. The CDR3 totals 18 residues. The CDR3 coding sequence is TGTGCCTGTGACACGATGGGGGGTAACTCCTGGGACACCCGACAGATGTTTTTC. Its protein is CACDTMGGNSWDTRQMFF.

The V call is TRDV2, the J call TRDJ1; 7 bases align to TRDD3. After removal of 6 bases from V and 0 bases from J, the junction contained 9 bases not matched to a gene. Germline V gives CDR1 GEAIGNYY, CDR2 EKD. The CDR3 sequence is 15 residues long. CDR3 residues: CACTALWGDTDKLIF. The CDR3 DNA sequence: TGTGCCTGTACGGCCCTCTGGGGGGACACCGATAAACTCATCTTT.

This clone has a handful of counts. The chain combines TRDV2 with TRDJ1; TRDD3 matches 8 bases. V was clipped by 0 bases and J by 6 bases; unmatched bases: 17. This CDR3 has 18 amino acids. The germline V gene encodes CDR1 GEAIGNYY and CDR2 EKD. This CDR3 is CACDTVTGGHPRTNKLIF. CDR3 coding DNA: TGTGCCTGTGACACCGTTACTGGGGGCCATCCGAGGACCAATAAACTCATCTTT.

V is TRDV2 and J is TRDJ2; TRDD3 agrees at 12 bases. The V segment lost 2 bases and the J segment 2 bases; nucleotides outside the gene matches: 5. The CDR3 runs to 17 residues. Germline-derived CDR1 and CDR2 are GEAIGNYY and EKD. The CDR3 sequence is CACDKLGDTALTAQLFF. CDR3 nucleotide sequence: TGTGCCTGTGACAAACTGGGGGATACAGCGTTGACAGCACAACTCTTCTTT.

Of note for this clone: An end of the junction differs from the germline gene, which may be a read error. The chain uses TRDV1 and TRDJ1; the D gene is possibly TRDD3 (5 bases). Germline CDR1 is TSWWSYY and CDR2 is QGS. The CDR3 covers 16 residues. Here the CDR3 reads CALGPVRGLYADKFIF. The CDR3 DNA reads as TGTGCTCTTGGACCGGTCCGGGGGCTGTACGCCGATAAATTCATCTTT.

Worth noting for this clone: Since a far larger clone is one base different, this is likely a read error. The V call is TRDV2, the J call TRDJ1; TRDD3 agrees at 11 bases. The CDR3 extends over 22 amino acids. In germline, CDR1 is GEAIGNYY, CDR2 EKD. V shed 0 bases and J 0 bases; nucleotides not matched to a gene: 20. The DNA for the CDR3 is TGTGCCTGTGACACCCTAGGCGTGGCTGGGGGATACTCCAGGCTCAACACCGATAAACTCATCTTT. Translated: CACDTLGVAGGYSRLNTDKLIF.

The chain recombines TRDV2 with TRDJ1, with D unclear. CDR1 GEAIGNYY and CDR2 EKD come from the germline V gene. Trimming stripped 3 bases from V and 0 bases from J, with 13 bases between. This CDR3 comprises 15 residues. CDR3 sequence reads: CACDYLPMYTDKLIF. The CDR3 DNA reads as TGTGCCTGTGACTACTTACCCATGTACACCGATAAACTCATCTTT.

This clone came up a few times. The chain couples TRDV2 to TRDJ3, with 8 bases lining up with TRDD3. Trimming at V came to 3 bases and at J to 1 base, leaving 7 bases not matched to a gene. Germline V gene data show CDR1 as GEAIGNYY and CDR2 as EKD. The CDR3 contains 18 residues. The DNA of the CDR3 is TGTGCCTGTGACGATACTGGGGGCGTTTCCTGGGACACCCGACAGATGTTTTTC. Translated: CACDDTGGVSWDTRQMFF.

Of note for this clone: Possible read error: a much larger clone is one base away. It is unclear where the CDR3 begins or ends on the DNA, so no DNA is shown, and the CDR3 is as TCRdb lists it. The sample carries other DNA sequences with the same CDR3. This chain links TRDV2 with TRDJ1; the D call of TRDD3 is as the table states it, not checked on the DNA. The germline CDR1 and CDR2 sequences are GEAIGNYY and EKD. Both ends counted, the CDR3 spans 16 residues. CDR3 sequence: CACDTVGRGIRGKLIF.

The rearrangement joins TRDV2 to TRDJ1, with D perhaps TRDD3 (6 bases). With 0 bases removed from V and 4 bases from J, the gap between germline ends came to 17 bases. The CDR3 runs 16 residues. Germline V gene sequence: CDR1 GEAIGNYY, CDR2 EKD. CDR3 region: CACDTVWRDSIDKLIF. CDR3 sequence (DNA): TGTGCCTGTGACACCGTTTGGAGGGATAGTATCGATAAACTCATCTTT.